The next 4 T cell receptor beta chains were all read from a single sample in a study of cytomegalovirus exposure and HLA in healthy donors. The PCR ran on 60 Vbeta and 13 Jbeta primers. Assay: immunoSEQ multiplex PCR; the TCRdb copy retains only in-frame clones and omits some. Its clone listing holds under 200,000 clones. The specimen was PBMCs. These receptors all stem from a man aged 25 to 45 in good health and CMV-seronegative.

V is TRBV19 and J is TRBJ1-2, with D uncertain. The CDR3 runs 11 residues. CDR1 LNHDA and CDR2 SQIVND come from the germline V gene (reference sequence). Trimming took 5 bases from V and 4 from J, leaving 5 bases between them. CDR3 region: CASSPSYGYTF. CDR3 nucleotide sequence: TGTGCCAGTAGTCCGTCCTATGGCTACACCTTC.

The rearrangement uses TRBV6-5 and TRBJ1-1; 9 bases fit TRBD1. The junction had 7 bases not matched to a gene; V was cut back by 1 base and J by 4 bases. This CDR3 region has 16 residues. Germline assignment: CDR1 MNHEY and CDR2 SVGAGI. The CDR3 spells CASSYLGQGSTTEAFF. The DNA of the CDR3 is TGTGCCAGCAGTTACTTGGGACAGGGCAGTACCACTGAAGCTTTCTTT.

The chain employs TRBV5-6 and TRBJ2-7; no clear D. This CDR3 is 11 amino acids long. V lost 4 bases and J lost 4, with 6 bases in between. Germline V gene data show CDR1 as SGHDT and CDR2 as YYEEEE. The DNA of the CDR3 is TGTGCCAGCAGCAGAGCTTACGAGCAGTACTTC. Its translation: CASSRAYEQYF.

The rearrangement joins TRBV9 to TRBJ1-1; weak D call: TRBD1 (5 bases). The CDR3 covers 14 residues. V shed 4 bases and J shed 0 bases, with 10 bases lying between them. Germline CDR1 is SGDLS and CDR2 is YYNGEE. Written as DNA, the CDR3 is TGTGCCAGCAGCACAGGACGGCTGAACACTGAAGCTTTCTTT. It specifies CASSTGRLNTEAFF. Together with reference TRBV9 and TRBJ1-1, the CDR3 gives the full variable domain: DSGVTQTPKHLITATGQRVTLRCSPRSGDLSVYWYQQSLDQGLQFLIQYYNGEERAKGNILERFSAQQFPDLHSELNLSSLELGDSALYFCASSTGRLNTEAFFGQGTRLTVV.